This T cell receptor beta chain came from a study of blood T cell repertoires in COVID-19. Germline V gene sequence: CDR1 MNHEY, CDR2 SMNVEV (reference sequence). This CDR3 has 15 amino acids. J gave up 4 bases and V 7 bases, and 11 bases lay outside the gene matches. Profiling relied on immunoSEQ multiplex PCR, and the TCRdb table lists in-frame clones only, not all of them. Of a few hundred thousand clones in the sample, around four fifths were seen once. V gene TRBV27 combines with J gene TRBJ1-2, with TRBD1 matching over 8 bases. The sample consisted of PBMCs or T cells enriched from blood (not recorded which). The TCR originated in a man aged 25-45 years with acute COVID-19. The CDR3 DNA follows: TGTGCCAGCACCGGAGGACAGGGTGGGCGCTATGGCTACACCTTC. Translation gives CASTGGQGGRYGYTF.